The next 27 T cell receptor beta chains were all read from a single sample in a study of Tregs in tolerant kidney transplant recipients. TCRdb's table, derived via immunoSEQ multiplex PCR, lists solely in-frame clones and lacks some. The sample lists about 100,000 clones, 93% occurring once. Recipients received nonmyeloablative bone marrow transplants from related graft donors, with transient mixed chimerism. Material: CD4+ T cells from blood (PBMCs), obtained 12 months after the transplant. The source of these receptors is a human patient who received a combined kidney and bone marrow transplant. Some T cells may originate from the graft donor.

This clone was counted a single time. The chain joins TRBV5-1 to TRBJ2-5, with D tentatively TRBD2 (7 bases). V was shortened by 0 bases and J by 5 bases, with 14 bases between the two germline ends. Germline CDR1 SGHRS, CDR2 YFSETQ. The CDR3 runs to 15 residues. The CDR3 DNA sequence: TGCGCCAGCAGCTTGGACGGCGGGGGCAAGGAGACCCAGTACTTC. Its protein is CASSLDGGGKETQYF.

The rearrangement uses TRBV30 and TRBJ1-5, with 9 positions matching TRBD1. Germline V gene sequence: CDR1 GTSNPN, CDR2 SVGIG (reference sequence). V gave up 2 bases and J gave up 6 bases; unmatched junction bases: 14. CDR3 length: 17 amino acids. The CDR3: CAWSHNLGGQGTQPQHF. CDR3 bases: TGTGCCTGGAGTCACAATTTAGGGGGACAGGGTACTCAGCCCCAGCATTTT.

The J gene is TRBJ2-5, the V gene TRBV18; TRBD1 matches at 7 bases. Near its end, the DNA agrees better with TRBJ2-7, so the J call may be wrong. Germline V lookup: CDR1 KGHSH, CDR2 LQKENI. The CDR3 consists of 16 residues. DNA for the CDR3: TGTGCCAGCTCACCATCCCGGGACAGAAGCTCCTACGAGCAGTACTTC. It is translated as CASSPSRDRSSYEQYF.

This clone came up once. The rearrangement joins TRBV6-5 to TRBJ2-5; D possibly corresponds to TRBD1 (6 bases). The germline V gene has CDR1 MNHEY and CDR2 SVGAGI. V shed 2 bases and J shed 5 bases, with 12 bases lying between them. The CDR3 extends over 14 amino acids. The CDR3 DNA reads TGTGCCAGCAGTTACCCAGGGGCGAGTGAGACCCAGTACTTC. Amino acids: CASSYPGASETQYF.

V and J are TRBV10-3 and TRBJ2-2; 9 nucleotides align to TRBD1. CDR3 length: 15 amino acids. V shed 4 bases, J shed 5 bases, and the junction held 5 bases outside the gene matches. The germline CDR1 and CDR2 sequences are ENHRY and SYGVKD. The CDR3 DNA sequence: TGTGCCATCAGTGGGGGACAGGGAGAGACCGGGGAGCTGTTTTTT. Its protein is CAISGGQGETGELFF.

The V gene is TRBV7-9, the J gene TRBJ1-5; 7 nucleotides line up with TRBD1. J lost 0 bases, V lost 1 base, and 9 bases had no gene match. Germline CDR1 and CDR2: SEHNR and FQNEAQ (reference sequence). The CDR3 runs 18 residues. Here the CDR3 reads CASSLVTGEKDSNQPQHF. The CDR3 DNA sequence: TGTGCCAGCAGCTTAGTTACAGGGGAAAAAGATAGCAATCAGCCCCAGCATTTT. The entire variable domain, with the rest obtained from reference TRBV7-9 and TRBJ1-5, is as follows: DTGVSQNPRHKITKRGQNVTFRCDPISEHNRLYWYRQTLGQGPEFLTYFQNEAQLEKSRLLSDRFSAERPKGSFSTLEIQRTEQGDSAMYLCASSLVTGEKDSNQPQHFGDGTRLSIL.

This rearrangement joins TRBV11-1 to TRBJ2-7, with TRBD1 matching 7 bases. V was pared by 4 bases and J by 0 bases, with 9 bases of the junction left unmatched. CDR3 length: 16 amino acids. From germline, CDR1 is SGHAT and CDR2 FQDESV (reference sequence). The CDR3 sequence is CASSSTTGLLSYEQYF. In DNA, the CDR3 is TGTGCCAGCAGCTCAACGACAGGGCTTCTCTCCTACGAGCAGTACTTC.

Details on this clone: Other DNA sequences in this sample translate to the same CDR3. The chain is built from TRBV2 and TRBJ1-6; 9 bases match TRBD1. CDR1 SNHLY and CDR2 FYNNEI come from the germline V gene. The CDR3 is made up of 15 amino acids. V shed 5 bases, J shed 3 bases, and the junction held 2 bases outside the gene matches. The CDR3 here is CASSRDRVYNSPLHF. The DNA for the CDR3 is TGTGCCAGCAGTAGGGACAGGGTCTATAATTCACCCCTCCACTTT.

The chain recombines TRBV12-1 with TRBJ1-1; the table's D call of TRBD1 was not tested on the DNA. TRBV12-1 constitutes a pseudogene. The CDR3 length is 16 residues. The CDR3 nucleotides read TGTGCCAGCAGCCATGGGACAGGGAGAGGGGGCACTGAAGCTTTCTTT. It specifies CASSHGTGRGGTEAFF.

The genes are TRBV5-1 and TRBJ1-3; the D is unclear. The germline V gene encodes CDR1 SGHRS and CDR2 YFSETQ. Trimming pared 0 bases from V and 0 bases from J, leaving 10 bases between. CDR3 length: 16 amino acids. CDR3: CASSLGPTGSGNTIYF. For the CDR3, the DNA is TGCGCCAGCAGCTTGGGCCCGACGGGCTCTGGAAACACCATATATTTT.

This chain links TRBV4-2 with TRBJ2-3, with 8 bases aligning to TRBD2. V lost 0 bases and J lost 5; bases outside the gene matches: 13. Germline V gene sequence: CDR1 LGHNA, CDR2 YNFKEQ. The CDR3 totals 18 residues. CDR3 in amino acids: CASSQDPSGLARLDTQYF. The CDR3 bases are TGTGCCAGCAGCCAAGATCCCTCTGGACTAGCCCGCCTAGATACGCAGTATTTT.

The rearrangement uses TRBV4-3 and TRBJ2-2, with D possibly matching TRBD2 (6 bases). This CDR3 is 16 amino acids long. CDR1 is LGHNA and CDR2 is YSLEER in the germline V gene. Trimming left V 0 bases short and J 3 bases short, with 11 bases between. The CDR3 DNA reads TGCGCCAGCAGCCAAGATCCTACGGGGGACACCGGGGAGCTGTTTTTT. Protein product: CASSQDPTGDTGELFF.

The rearrangement links TRBV4-1 to TRBJ2-1; possibly TRBD1 for D (5 bases). Germline CDR1 MGHRA, CDR2 YSYEKL. The ends were cut back, 3 bases at V and 7 bases at J, with 10 bases in the middle. The CDR3 has 13 amino acids. The CDR3 protein is CASSHGRDNEQFF. CDR3 nucleotides: TGCGCCAGCAGCCACGGCAGGGATAATGAGCAGTTCTTC.

The CDR3 nucleotides are TGTGCTAGTGGTTTGCTGTATCCGGGCCCCACGGGGATTGAGCAGTTCTTC. Protein product: CASGLLYPGPTGIEQFF. This rearrangement joins TRBV12-5 to TRBJ2-1; possibly TRBD2 for D (5 bases). Per the germline V gene, CDR1 is LGHNT and CDR2 is FRNRAP. This CDR3 is built from 17 residues. V was trimmed by 2 bases and J by 9 bases, leaving 23 bases between them.

The chain uses TRBV18 and TRBJ2-7; a possible D gene is TRBD1 (5 bases). V dropped 6 bases and J dropped 3 bases, with 15 bases sitting between them. The CDR3 sequence is 14 residues long. The germline gives CDR1 KGHSH, CDR2 LQKENI. The chain's CDR3 is CASSQPEQDYEQYF. The CDR3, as DNA: TGTGCCAGCTCCCAACCGGAACAGGACTACGAGCAGTACTTC.

The chain is built from TRBV10-3 and TRBJ1-3; D is possibly TRBD1 (6 bases). There are 16 residues in the CDR3. Per germline, CDR1 ENHRY and CDR2 SYGVKD. V dropped 4 bases and J dropped 0 bases, with 13 bases sitting between them. DNA for the CDR3: TGTGCCATCAGTGGGACAGCAGCTGACTCTGGAAACACCATATATTTT. It codes for CAISGTAADSGNTIYF.

The chain carries TRBV27 and TRBJ2-7; tentatively, D is TRBD1 (6 bases). CDR3 length equals 14 residues. Between the trimmed V and J ends, which lost 2 bases and 3 bases, there was a span of 11 bases. Germline V gene data show CDR1 as MNHEY and CDR2 as SMNVEV (reference sequence). The DNA for the CDR3 is TGTGCCAGCAGTTTAAACAGGGCCCACTACGAGCAGTACTTC. Translation gives CASSLNRAHYEQYF.

The chain uses TRBV25-1 and TRBJ2-7; tentatively, D is TRBD1 (6 bases). The CDR3 consists of 15 residues. Germline V gene lookup returns CDR1 MGHDK and CDR2 SYGVNS. Trimming stripped 5 bases from V and 3 bases from J, with 17 bases between. This CDR3 reads CASSTRGTSVYEQYF. CDR3 nucleotide sequence: TGTGCCAGCAGTACTAGAGGGACAAGTGTCTACGAGCAGTACTTC.

The rearrangement uses TRBV21-1 and TRBJ2-1; TRBD2 was called by the table and not checked on the DNA. TRBV21-1 is a pseudogene locus. This CDR3 has 19 residues. The CDR3 is CASSKSTGSGTYHYNEQFF. The CDR3 DNA reads TGTGCCAGCAGCAAATCTACGGGCTCCGGGACTTACCATTACAATGAGCAGTTCTTC.

The chain uses TRBV5-1 and TRBJ1-1; 11 nucleotides agree with TRBD1. From germline, CDR1 is SGHRS and CDR2 YFSETQ. The CDR3 covers 14 residues. The ends lost 4 bases at V and 8 bases at J; junction bases unmatched: 7. The CDR3 DNA reads as TGCGCCAGCAGCAGGGGACAGGGGGGGACCGAAGCTTTCTTT. Translated: CASSRGQGGTEAFF.

The V and J genes are TRBV4-2 and TRBJ1-2; 7 bases are shared with TRBD1. The germline gives CDR1 LGHNA, CDR2 YNFKEQ. The CDR3 covers 16 residues. The J segment lost 3 bases and the V segment lost 0 bases, leaving 7 bases of the junction unmatched. The CDR3, as DNA: TGTGCCAGCAGCCAAGAAGGGACAGCTCCCTACTATGGCTACACCTTC. Protein: CASSQEGTAPYYGYTF.

This sequence joins TRBV7-2 and TRBJ2-5; 9 bases agree with TRBD2. With 6 bases clipped from V and 5 bases from J, the junction kept 19 bases outside the gene matches. Looked up from germline, CDR1 is SGHTA and CDR2 is FQGNSA. CDR3 length equals 18 residues. CDR3 region: CASRGGNGGGGPRETQYF. CDR3 DNA sequence: TGTGCCAGCAGGGGTGGTAATGGCGGGGGGGGGCCGAGGGAGACCCAGTACTTC.

The chain links TRBV5-4 to TRBJ2-3; 7 bases match TRBD1. V trimming: 4 bases; J trimming: 0 bases; junction bases outside the gene matches: 8. CDR3 length equals 16 residues. Germline CDR1 reads SGHNT; CDR2 reads YYREEE (reference sequence). The CDR3 spells CASSVTGLRSTDTQYF. In nucleotides, the CDR3 is TGTGCCAGCAGCGTGACAGGGCTCCGTAGCACAGATACGCAGTATTTT. The complete variable domain, with remaining parts taken from reference TRBV5-4 and TRBJ2-3, reads ETGVTQSPTHLIKTRGQQVTLRCSSQSGHNTVSWYQQALGQGPQFIFQYYREEENGRGNFPPRFSGLQFPNYSSELNVNALELDDSALYLCASSVTGLRSTDTQYFGPGTRLTVL.

The rearrangement joins TRBV19 to TRBJ1-3; 8 nucleotides agree with TRBD1. CDR1 LNHDA and CDR2 SQIVND come from the germline V gene (reference sequence). V lost 5 bases to trimming and J lost 4 bases; unmatched junction nucleotides: 7. The CDR3 consists of 15 residues. The DNA of the CDR3 is TGTGCCAGTAGTTTCGGAGGGACAGGCGGAAACACCATATATTTT. It specifies CASSFGGTGGNTIYF. Together with reference TRBV19 and TRBJ1-3, the CDR3 gives the full variable domain: DGGITQSPKYLFRKEGQNVTLSCEQNLNHDAMYWYRQDPGQGLRLIYYSQIVNDFQKGDIAEGYSVSREKKESFPLTVTSAQKNPTAFYLCASSFGGTGGNTIYFGEGSWLTVV.

This clone has just a few counts. The genes are TRBV16 and TRBJ1-4; TRBD1 matches 7 bases. J was trimmed by 1 base and V by 4 bases; bases with no gene match: 6. The CDR3 covers 16 residues. Germline CDR1 is KGHSY and CDR2 is FQNENV. CDR3: CASSRNPGGTNEKLFF. The CDR3 nucleotides read TGTGCCAGCAGCCGGAACCCAGGGGGAACTAATGAAAAACTGTTTTTT.

V and J are TRBV7-2 and TRBJ2-7; 7 nucleotides match TRBD1. Trimming took 3 bases from V and 0 from J; bases not matched to a gene: 5. Germline loops: CDR1 SGHTA, CDR2 FQGNSA. The CDR3 loop spans 15 amino acids. CDR3 loop: CASSLTRGFSYEQYF. The CDR3 DNA reads TGTGCCAGCAGCTTGACCAGGGGGTTCTCCTACGAGCAGTACTTC.

The chain is built from TRBV5-6 and TRBJ1-2; the D gene is possibly TRBD1 (6 bases). Germline V lookup: CDR1 SGHDT, CDR2 YYEEEE. This CDR3 is 14 amino acids long. Trimming cost V 4 bases and J 4 bases, with 14 bases left between them. CDR3 in amino acids: CASSLGGQIYGYTF. CDR3 DNA: TGTGCCAGCAGCCTGGGGGGGCAAATCTATGGCTACACCTTC.